A single sample is the source of the 3 T cell receptor beta chains below, sequenced in a study of OX40 agonist ivuxolimab in advanced cancers. The assay was immunoSEQ multiplex PCR, and TCRdb's table has in-frame clones only and misses some. This sample has tens of thousands of clones; around 86% occur once, and the top ten carry about 1.9%. Sequencing used CD4+ or CD8+ T cells sorted from blood, obtained in a trial of the OX40 agonist ivuxolimab. The receptors shown here come from an adult with an advanced solid tumor such as melanoma, head and neck, liver or kidney cancer.

This chain connects TRBV5-1 to TRBJ2-6; 8 bases are shared with TRBD2. The CDR3 spans 18 residues. J lost 4 bases, V lost 0 bases, and 9 bases had no gene match. CDR1 SGHRS and CDR2 YFSETQ come from the germline V gene. Here the CDR3 reads CASSLATAGGPGANVLTF. The CDR3 DNA reads as TGCGCCAGCAGCTTGGCTACGGCGGGGGGTCCCGGGGCCAACGTCCTGACTTTC.

This clone has just one count. The chain links TRBV4-1 to TRBJ2-7; D remains ambiguous. The length of the CDR3 is 16 residues. The V end was cut by 1 base, the J end by 5 bases, with 18 bases between. Germline V gene lookup returns CDR1 MGHRA and CDR2 YSYEKL. DNA of the CDR3: TGCGCCAGCAGCCAAGCTAATCTAGTTTCGATGGACGAGCAGTACTTC. This encodes CASSQANLVSMDEQYF.

The chain joins TRBV6-1 to TRBJ2-3, with 13 nucleotides matching TRBD2. Germline V gene data show CDR1 as MNHNS and CDR2 as SASEGT. This CDR3 region has 13 residues. With V trimmed by 11 bases and J by 6 bases, 5 bases remained unmatched. CDR3 DNA: TGTGCCGGGACTAGCGGGGACTCGGATACGCAGTATTTT. It encodes CAGTSGDSDTQYF.